Below, 8 T cell receptor beta chains from the same sample are listed, as sequenced in a study of read filtering for tumor transcriptome and immune sequencing. From 300 to 450 ng of RNA, a library with molecular barcoded alpha/delta and beta/gamma adaptors was made. TCRdb processed the reads anew with MiXCR; each CDR3 protein has one entry. The data hold 60,000 or so distinct CDR3 sequences, with around a fifth observed a single time. The sample taken for sequencing was a population of CD138-negative cells sorted from bone marrow. These receptors all stem from a donor aged 40 or over with multiple myeloma.

This clonotype was recorded many times. The genes are TRBV4-1 and TRBJ2-1, with 8 nucleotides matching TRBD2. The germline V gene has CDR1 MGHRA and CDR2 YSYEKL. The CDR3 loop spans 16 amino acids. Unmatched junction bases numbered 4, after V lost 1 base and J lost 2 bases. The CDR3 loop is CASSQAGGRTYNEQFF. For the CDR3, the DNA is TGCGCCAGCAGCCAAGCAGGCGGGAGGACCTACAATGAGCAGTTCTTC.

This clonotype was recorded at least ten times. J is TRBJ2-1 and V is TRBV5-1, with 8 bases identical to TRBD2. With 4 bases clipped from V and 0 bases from J, the junction kept 3 bases outside the gene matches. CDR1 and CDR2 (germline): SGHRS, YFSETQ. CDR3 size: 15 residues. The CDR3: CASSTGLGSYNEQFF. CDR3 DNA sequence: TGCGCCAGCAGCACGGGACTAGGCTCCTACAATGAGCAGTTCTTC. The whole variable domain, remainder taken from reference TRBV5-1 and TRBJ2-1, is KAGVTQTPRYLIKTRGQQVTLSCSPISGHRSVSWYQQTPGQGLQFLFEYFSETQRNKGNFPGRFSGRQFSNSRSEMNVSTLELGDSALYLCASSTGLGSYNEQFFGPGTRLTVL.

At least ten counts were recorded for this clonotype. The chain is built from TRBV29-1 and TRBJ1-2; TRBD1 is a possible D gene (6 bases). Germline loops: CDR1 SQVTM, CDR2 ANQGSEA. The CDR3 covers 12 residues. CDR3 sequence (DNA): TGCACCGTCGACAGGTTCTACTATGGCTACACCTTC. Translated, it gives CTVDRFYYGYTF.

This clonotype is medium-sized within its sample. The chain recombines TRBV28 with TRBJ2-1, with D possibly TRBD2 on 7 matching bases. Germline V gives CDR1 MDHEN, CDR2 SYDVKM. CDR3 length: 17 residues. V was clipped by 6 bases and J by 0 bases, with 18 bases between them. In DNA form, the CDR3 reads TGTGCCAGCAGGCATGAACTAGCGACAGGCTCCTACAATGAGCAGTTCTTC. Translation gives CASRHELATGSYNEQFF. The full variable domain, its missing parts supplied by reference TRBV28 and TRBJ2-1, is DVKVTQSSRYLVKRTGEKVFLECVQDMDHENMFWYRQDPGLGLRLIYFSYDVKMKEKGDIPEGYSVSREKKERFSLILESASTNQTSMYLCASRHELATGSYNEQFFGPGTRLTVL.

This clonotype was detected many times. V gene TRBV10-1 combines with J gene TRBJ2-2; D is possibly TRBD1 (6 bases). Trimming stripped 4 bases from V and 3 bases from J, with 24 bases between. Per germline, CDR1 WNHNN and CDR2 SYGVQD (reference sequence). This CDR3 spans 19 amino acids. The CDR3 region has the DNA TGCGCCAGCAGTGTAGGTAGGGCACCGGGACATCTGGACACCGGGGAGCTGTTTTTT. Protein product: CASSVGRAPGHLDTGELFF.

Ten or more counts support this clonotype. The gene calls are TRBV29-1 and TRBJ2-7; 13 positions agree with TRBD2. With 1 base clipped from V and 6 bases from J, the junction kept 3 bases outside the gene matches. The length of the CDR3 is 14 residues. In germline, CDR1 is SQVTM, CDR2 ANQGSEA. The CDR3 loop reads CSVEGTSGRGEQYF. CDR3 nucleotides: TGCAGCGTTGAAGGGACTAGCGGGAGAGGCGAGCAGTACTTC.

This clonotype was observed at least ten times. The chain recombines TRBV13 with TRBJ2-1; D is unclear. This CDR3 has 12 residues. V dropped 2 bases and J dropped 10 bases, with 9 bases sitting between them. The germline V gene has CDR1 PRHDT and CDR2 FYEKMQ (reference sequence). CDR3 nucleotide sequence: TGTGCCAGCAGCTTAACAGAAGTAGAGCAGTTCTTC. Translation gives CASSLTEVEQFF.

This chain joins TRBV19 and TRBJ1-1, with D perhaps TRBD1 (5 bases). Germline CDR1 and CDR2: LNHDA and SQIVND (reference sequence). This CDR3 is built from 13 residues. V lost 7 bases and J 1 base, leaving 10 bases between the germline ends. CDR3 loop: CASKWGPNTEAFF. The CDR3 bases are TGTGCCAGTAAGTGGGGCCCGAACACTGAAGCTTTCTTT.